The next 21 T cell receptor beta chains were all read from a single sample in a study of shared clonotypes between healthy human individuals. TCRdb's table, derived via immunoSEQ multiplex PCR, lists solely in-frame clones and lacks some. The table includes just over 2,000,000 clones, roughly 94% detected once. In the naive CD8 group, cells lacked CD45RO and were positively selected for CCR7, so terminally differentiated effector memory CD45RA+ cells were left out. Sequenced: naive CD8+ T cells sorted from blood. Receptors originate from a man aged 18-30 years in good health.

The V and J genes are TRBV29-1 and TRBJ2-3; D is tentatively TRBD1 or TRBD2 (5 bases each). This CDR3 has 14 residues. V lost 7 bases, J lost 4 bases, and 18 bases lay in between. Germline V gene data show CDR1 as SQVTM and CDR2 as ANQGSEA. The CDR3 spells CSAPEGISPDTQYF. The CDR3 bases are TGCAGCGCCCCCGAGGGGATTAGCCCAGATACGCAGTATTTT.

CDR3 region: CAWEPGQGVTYEQYF. The CDR3 DNA reads as TGTGCCTGGGAGCCGGGACAGGGGGTAACCTACGAGCAGTACTTC. The chain has TRBV30 and TRBJ2-7; 11 bases match TRBD1. Looked up from germline, CDR1 is GTSNPN and CDR2 is SVGIG (reference sequence). This CDR3 is built from 15 residues. Unmatched junction bases numbered 8, after V lost 5 bases and J lost 2 bases.

To note about this clone: This sample also contains other DNA sequences that code for the same CDR3. V usage is TRBV28 and J usage is TRBJ1-1; perhaps TRBD1 as D (5 bases). Trimming stripped 2 bases from V and 1 base from J, with 8 bases between. Germline V lookup: CDR1 MDHEN, CDR2 SYDVKM. The length of the CDR3 is 14 residues. The CDR3 sequence: CASSLMGGNTEAFF. The CDR3 DNA is TGTGCCAGCAGTTTAATGGGGGGGAACACTGAAGCTTTCTTT.

The chain combines TRBV2 with TRBJ1-6; D ambiguous. The CDR3 consists of 12 residues. Germline V CDR1 and CDR2: SNHLY, FYNNEI. V was cut by 5 bases and J by 9 bases, with 8 bases left in between. The CDR3: CASSPTGSPLHF. The CDR3 DNA reads TGTGCCAGCAGTCCGACCGGTTCACCCCTCCACTTT.

The chain couples TRBV7-6 to TRBJ2-5; possible D gene TRBD2, 5 bases. The CDR3 is made up of 13 amino acids. The V end was cut by 6 bases, the J end by 0 bases, with 8 bases between. Germline CDR1 reads SGHVS; CDR2 reads FNYEAQ. CDR3 region: CASRPGNQETQYF. The CDR3 DNA reads TGTGCCAGCAGACCCGGGAACCAAGAGACCCAGTACTTC.

The chain joins TRBV9 to TRBJ1-2; 7 nucleotides align to TRBD1. Germline trimming cut 5 bases from V and 8 bases from J; bases unmatched to any gene: 9. Germline V gene lookup returns CDR1 SGDLS and CDR2 YYNGEE. The CDR3 loop spans 13 amino acids. The CDR3 loop reads CASSDTGVQGYTF. CDR3 DNA: TGTGCCAGCAGTGATACAGGGGTGCAAGGCTACACCTTC.

The CDR3 DNA sequence: TGTGCCAGCAGCTTGGACCCGGGCCAGCACCGGTACTTC. It yields the protein CASSLDPGQHRYF. The genes are TRBV5-4 and TRBJ2-7; D unclear. Germline loops: CDR1 SGHNT, CDR2 YYREEE (reference sequence). Trimming took off 0 bases at V and 12 bases at J, with 16 bases between the two ends. This CDR3 has 13 amino acids.

This clone occurred once. V usage is TRBV21-1 and J usage is TRBJ1-2. TRBV21-1 is a documented pseudogene. The CDR3 has 16 amino acids. CDR3 loop: CASSKASGTGNYGYTF. CDR3 DNA: TGTGCCAGCAGCAAAGCGTCTGGGACGGGGAACTATGGCTACACCTTC.

About this clone: The sample carries other DNA sequences with the same CDR3. This chain joins TRBV6-6 and TRBJ2-7; D not resolved. Germline V CDR1 and CDR2: MNHNY, SVGAGI (reference sequence). V lost 0 bases and J lost 1, with 7 bases in between. The CDR3 covers 14 residues. The CDR3 DNA follows: TGTGCCAGCAGTTACTCCGGGCCTTCCTACGAGCAGTACTTC. Translated: CASSYSGPSYEQYF.

As regards this clone: Within the sample, other DNA sequences also encode this same CDR3. The chain is built from TRBV4-1 and TRBJ2-1; D gene ambiguous. Germline V CDR1 and CDR2: MGHRA, YSYEKL. The V and J ends lost 1 base and 0 bases respectively, with 7 bases between them. The CDR3 has 15 amino acids. The chain's CDR3 is CASSQVIGSYNEQFF. In DNA form, the CDR3 reads TGCGCCAGCAGCCAAGTGATCGGCTCCTACAATGAGCAGTTCTTC.

This clone was counted once. CDR3 residues: CASSWGPAGTYEQYF. The CDR3 DNA reads TGTGCCAGCAGTTGGGGACCTGCCGGGACCTACGAGCAGTACTTC. The gene calls are TRBV27 and TRBJ2-7, with D perhaps TRBD1 or TRBD2 (5 bases each). The CDR3 extends over 15 amino acids. Germline CDR1 MNHEY, CDR2 SMNVEV (reference sequence). Trimming removed 4 bases from V and 2 bases from J, with 15 bases in between.

The genes are TRBV5-4 and TRBJ2-7; the match to TRBD1 covers 9 bases. Germline V gene sequence: CDR1 SGHNT, CDR2 YYREEE (reference sequence). The length of the CDR3 is 19 residues. V dropped 0 bases and J dropped 0; count of bases not matched to a gene: 13. The CDR3 loop is CASSLEWDRVVWSSYEQYF. The CDR3 nucleotides are TGTGCCAGCAGCTTGGAATGGGACAGGGTGGTCTGGAGCTCCTACGAGCAGTACTTC.

The chain carries TRBV6-5 and TRBJ2-7; D may be TRBD1 (6 bases). The CDR3 covers 14 residues. CDR1 and CDR2 (germline): MNHEY, SVGAGI. V was cut by 0 bases and J by 5 bases, with 11 bases left in between. CDR3 coding DNA: TGTGCCAGCAGTTACTCGAACAGGGCGGACGAGCAGTACTTC. This codes for CASSYSNRADEQYF.

The genes are TRBV9 and TRBJ1-3, with no clear D. The CDR3 has 14 residues. Germline loops: CDR1 SGDLS, CDR2 YYNGEE. V lost 2 bases to trimming and J lost 1 base, with 7 bases between them. CDR3 nucleotide sequence: TGTGCCAGCAGCGTGGACTGGTCTGGAAACACCATATATTTT. It encodes CASSVDWSGNTIYF.

The table lists this clone with a count of one. This chain uses TRBV4-3 with TRBJ2-1; D remains ambiguous. Germline-derived CDR1 and CDR2 are LGHNA and YSLEER. This CDR3 comprises 14 residues. V dropped 0 bases and J dropped 6 bases, with 9 bases sitting between them. The CDR3 loop is CASSQEGVGNEQFF. The CDR3, as DNA: TGCGCCAGCAGCCAAGAGGGCGTGGGCAATGAGCAGTTCTTC.

The chain employs TRBV5-1 and TRBJ2-2; D may be TRBD2 (5 bases). V was clipped by 0 bases and J by 6 bases, with 6 bases between them. CDR3 size: 13 residues. Germline CDR1 SGHRS, CDR2 YFSETQ. CDR3 region: CASSLDGAGELFF. The CDR3 nucleotides are TGCGCCAGCAGCTTGGACGGGGCCGGGGAGCTGTTTTTT. Full variable domain (remainder filled in from reference TRBV5-1 and TRBJ2-2): KAGVTQTPRYLIKTRGQQVTLSCSPISGHRSVSWYQQTPGQGLQFLFEYFSETQRNKGNFPGRFSGRQFSNSRSEMNVSTLELGDSALYLCASSLDGAGELFFGEGSRLTVL.

The rearrangement joins TRBV7-9 to TRBJ2-1; TRBD2 might be the D (6 bases). Trimming cost V 2 bases and J 5 bases, with 16 bases left between them. This CDR3 region has 16 residues. Germline V gene sequence: CDR1 SEHNR, CDR2 FQNEAQ (reference sequence). For the CDR3, the DNA is TGTGCCAGCAGCTTACTCGTGACGGGGGTGGACAATGAGCAGTTCTTC. Protein sequence: CASSLLVTGVDNEQFF.

The chain links TRBV5-8 to TRBJ2-2; D remains unclear. This CDR3 region has 15 residues. Trimming removed 0 bases from V and 3 bases from J, with 9 bases in between. Germline CDR1 and CDR2: SGHTS and YDEGEE. This chain's CDR3 is CASSLVAPYTGELFF. Written as DNA, the CDR3 is TGTGCCAGCAGCTTGGTAGCCCCATACACCGGGGAGCTGTTTTTT. The entire variable domain, with the rest obtained from reference TRBV5-8 and TRBJ2-2, is as follows: EAGVTQSPTHLIKTRGQQATLRCSPISGHTSVYWYQQALGLGLQFLLWYDEGEERNRGNFPPRFSGRQFPNYSSELNVNALELEDSALYLCASSLVAPYTGELFFGEGSRLTVL.

This chain links TRBV6-1 with TRBJ1-5; D not resolved. The V gene lost 8 bases and the J gene lost 0 bases, with 14 bases spanning the gap. The length of the CDR3 is 15 residues. Germline lookup yields CDR1 MNHNS and CDR2 SASEGT. Written as DNA, the CDR3 is TGTGCCAGCGACGAGGAGTTTTATAGCAATCAGCCCCAGCATTTT. The encoded protein is CASDEEFYSNQPQHF.

This chain connects TRBV10-2 to TRBJ2-7, with a tentative D call TRBD1 (6 bases). The CDR3 has 15 residues. V was clipped by 2 bases and J by 0 bases, with 11 bases between them. Germline V CDR1 and CDR2: WSHSY, SAAADI. The CDR3 DNA sequence: TGCGCCAGCAGTGAGGAGACAGGTTTCTCCTACGAGCAGTACTTC. This gives the protein CASSEETGFSYEQYF.

The V gene is TRBV15, the J gene TRBJ2-7; D might be TRBD1 (6 bases). CDR3 length: 13 amino acids. Trimming pared 9 bases from V and 1 base from J, leaving 13 bases between. Germline CDR1 LNHNV, CDR2 YYDKDF (reference sequence). In DNA form, the CDR3 reads TGTGCCACGCAACAGGGCGGTTCCTACGAGCAGTACTTC. It codes for CATQQGGSYEQYF.